This TCR beta chain is drawn from a study of T cell changes during pregnancy in multiple sclerosis. Clones were sequenced by immunoSEQ multiplex PCR, and TCRdb holds only the in-frame ones, with some missing. The table has some 40,000 clones, about 92% seen once. The germline V gene has CDR1 SGHDT and CDR2 YYEEEE. The CDR3 runs to 12 residues. Trimming took off 4 bases at V and 6 bases at J, with 7 bases between the two ends. The sequenced sample was peripheral blood. The rearrangement joins TRBV5-6 to TRBJ2-2; D ambiguous. The receptor comes from a female donor with multiple sclerosis, enrolled in a pregnancy study. CDR3 sequence (DNA): TGTGCCAGCAGCCTCTTGGCCGGGGAGCTGTTTTTT. Translating it yields CASSLLAGELFF.